This entry concerns a single T cell receptor beta chain. Its antigen remains undetermined. Within one base of it there is no much larger clone, and no base qualities were kept. The library was obtained by RACE. The instrument was a NextSeq 500. During library preparation, unique molecular identifiers were attached to individual cDNA molecules so that TCRs could be counted in a quantitative, reproducible way. For every blood RNA sample, sequencing covered both the TCR alpha and TCR beta chains. Per the source publication's procedure: Samples had a median of roughly 100,000 TCRs, with a range from 23,224 to 690,600. The Decombinator software suite was used to annotate the V, J and CDR3 of the TCR reads. For PS versus PT1 abundance plots, all samples were subsampled to the same number of TCRs (28,000). TCRs were defined as expanded if absent before sensitization and observed at least eight times at the 2-week time point. The public reads were quality trimmed at Q25 with fastp and then assembled into clones with MiXCR by TCRdb, keeping productive beta chains. Every CDR3 protein is listed once, alongside the most common genes and DNA of its rows. TCRdb's processing, not the authors', yielded these V and J calls. The sample table records approximately 180,000 distinct CDR3 sequences; under 35% of these occur just once. The top ten clones comprise under 3% of the sample.

The sample's time point label, in plain terms: pre-sensitization, week 0. The sample's treatment or condition label, in plain terms: therapeutic diphenylcyclopropenone sensitization with weekly scalp DPC. At every patch-test visit, the blood draw took place before the patch test was put on. Patients were eligible if aged 18 to 70, diagnosed with alopecia and judged suitable for DPC therapy, and pregnant patients were excluded. Total RNA was extracted from unfractionated whole blood that had been collected in Tempus Blood RNA tubes. The data are from a study of human T cells and chemical hapten exposure (dated by TCRdb to about 2021). About the study as a whole: For sensitization, 2% DPC in acetone was applied to an approximately 2 cm by approximately 2 cm area of upper inner arm skin. Throughout the approximately 25-week study period, patients were also given weekly therapeutic DPC doses on the scalp. Patch testing was performed on the upper back with Finn chambers containing 0.01% DPC, and the patch tests were scored after 6 days according to International Contact Dermatitis Research Group standards. Alopecia areata with under or over 50% scalp involvement, alopecia totalis and alopecia universalis were represented in the patient cohort, which was mostly female. Libraries were pooled for sequencing, and variation in per-sample TCR yields was attributed mainly to small differences in library volumes within the pool. Peripheral blood TCR repertoire changes were tracked in vivo in alopecia patients during primary and secondary sensitization to the hapten diphenylcyclopropenone (DPC). Blood samples were taken from patients before sensitization (week 0) and at 2, 6 and about 24 weeks after DPC sensitization. Around 29 alopecia patients provided blood for TCR sequencing at one to four time points (pre-sensitization, 2, 6 and 24 weeks).

From the cysteine up to the phenylalanine, the CDR3 has a length of 15 residues. Only the CDR3 region is kept as DNA, spanning 45 bases read in frame from base 1. CDR1 is given as MNHNS and CDR2 as SASEGT, both from the germline V gene. V sheds 0 bases and J sheds 7 bases, leaving 10 bases between their ends. Points the paper makes about the study in general: Alopecia, a presumed autoimmune disease, was present in all patients, so the immune response of the patients might differ from that of healthy individuals. The number of TCRs above 1 in 1000 frequency did not change with DPC sensitization; there was no evidence of global repertoire structure alterations. Patch test score was positively correlated with the number of PT1 expanded TCRs, with significance at thresholds 8, 16 and 32 but not at 4. Significantly more large CDR3 similarity clusters were formed by expanded TCRs than by pre-sensitization or healthy control sets, consistent with antigen-driven responses. After repeated subsampling, the strength of the expansion versus patch-test correlation and the threshold at which it became significant changed.

The starting material was whole blood, obtained in connection with sensitization to the hapten diphenylcyclopropenone (DPC). The V and J segments used are TRBV6-1 and TRBJ1-6, with an unclear D gene assignment. The receptor was derived from a woman aged 30 to 39 with alopecia areata. Some clones in this sample may be carry-over from other donors' samples. The DNA sequence reads TGTGCCAGCAGTGAAGCGGTAAAGGGAAATTCACCCCTCCACTTT. Translated, this gives CASSEAVKGNSPLHF.